These 7 T cell receptor beta chains share one sample of origin, sequenced in a study of neurological immune-mediated disorders. TCRdb passed the 5' RACE reads through MiXCR, listing each CDR3 protein once. Found here are roughly 47,000 distinct CDR3 sequences, around 4.5% of them singletons; the top ten hold approximately 5.7%. Sequenced: PBMCs. The receptors come from a woman aged 60 to 75 with multiple sclerosis.

This clonotype was counted many times. The chain combines TRBV20-1 with TRBJ2-5; 10 positions match TRBD2. Germline lookup yields CDR1 DFQATT and CDR2 SNEGSKA (reference sequence). J was trimmed by 7 bases and V by 4 bases; bases with no gene match: 3. This CDR3 is 12 amino acids long. The CDR3: CSANLAGATQYF. CDR3 nucleotide sequence: TGCAGTGCTAACCTAGCGGGAGCGACCCAGTACTTC.

The sample holds many counts of this clonotype. The chain employs TRBV6-2 or TRBV6-3 and TRBJ2-7; TRBD1 might be the D (8 bases). CDR1 and CDR2 from the germline V gene are MNHEY and SVGEGT. The CDR3 totals 14 residues. Trimming cost V 3 bases and J 5 bases, with 14 bases left between them. The CDR3 reads CASSYWGGQDEQYF. The CDR3 nucleotides read TGTGCCAGCAGTTATTGGGGGGGACAGGACGAGCAGTACTTC.

Many counts were recorded for this clonotype. The chain uses TRBV7-8 and TRBJ2-5, with a tentative D call TRBD1 (6 bases). The CDR3 runs to 15 residues. Germline values: CDR1 SGHVS, CDR2 FQNEAQ. With 3 bases removed from V and 5 bases from J, the gap between germline ends came to 16 bases. CDR3 protein: CASSFNTGLDETQYF. The CDR3 DNA reads TGTGCCAGCAGCTTTAATACAGGGCTGGACGAGACCCAGTACTTC.

This clonotype was seen at least ten times. The chain recombines TRBV10-2 with TRBJ2-2, with D maybe TRBD2 (6 bases). V was trimmed by 4 bases and J by 2 bases, leaving 11 bases between them. CDR3 length equals 15 residues. CDR1 is WSHSY and CDR2 is SAAADI in the germline V gene. The CDR3 DNA reads TGCGCCAGCAGTGTCGCGGGGTCAAACACCGGGGAGCTGTTTTTT. Amino acid sequence: CASSVAGSNTGELFF.

This clonotype was observed many times. The V and J genes are TRBV6-6 and TRBJ1-5; 8 nucleotides align to TRBD1. The CDR3 is made up of 17 amino acids. Per the germline V gene, CDR1 is MNHNY and CDR2 is SVGAGI (reference sequence). V gave up 5 bases and J gave up 0 bases; unmatched junction bases: 9. The chain's CDR3 is CASSSGTGRYSNQPQHF. The CDR3 nucleotides are TGTGCCAGCAGTAGTGGGACAGGCCGTTATAGCAATCAGCCCCAGCATTTT.

CDR3 sequence reads: CASSLVAGVDQPQHF. The DNA for the CDR3 is TGTGCCAGCAGCTTAGTTGCTGGGGTAGATCAGCCCCAGCATTTT. The V gene is TRBV7-2, the J gene TRBJ1-5; no reliable D call. The germline V and J ends were trimmed by 1 base and 5 bases, with 12 bases remaining between them. The CDR3 sequence is 15 residues long. The germline V gene encodes CDR1 SGHTA and CDR2 FQGNSA. Full variable domain (outside the CDR3, taken from reference TRBV7-2 and TRBJ1-5): GAGVSQSPSNKVTEKGKDVELRCDPISGHTALYWYRQSLGQGLEFLIYFQGNSAPDKSGLPSDRFSAERTGGSVSTLTIQRTQQEDSAVYLCASSLVAGVDQPQHFGDGTRLSIL.

This clonotype was seen a handful of times. The chain links TRBV5-1 to TRBJ2-3; 8 bases are shared with TRBD1. CDR1 and CDR2 (germline): SGHRS, YFSETQ. The CDR3 has 15 residues. After removal of 4 bases from V and 3 bases from J, the junction contained 7 bases not matched to a gene. CDR3 sequence (DNA): TGCGCCAGCAGCCCACATAGACAGGGGACAGATACGCAGTATTTT. Protein: CASSPHRQGTDTQYF.